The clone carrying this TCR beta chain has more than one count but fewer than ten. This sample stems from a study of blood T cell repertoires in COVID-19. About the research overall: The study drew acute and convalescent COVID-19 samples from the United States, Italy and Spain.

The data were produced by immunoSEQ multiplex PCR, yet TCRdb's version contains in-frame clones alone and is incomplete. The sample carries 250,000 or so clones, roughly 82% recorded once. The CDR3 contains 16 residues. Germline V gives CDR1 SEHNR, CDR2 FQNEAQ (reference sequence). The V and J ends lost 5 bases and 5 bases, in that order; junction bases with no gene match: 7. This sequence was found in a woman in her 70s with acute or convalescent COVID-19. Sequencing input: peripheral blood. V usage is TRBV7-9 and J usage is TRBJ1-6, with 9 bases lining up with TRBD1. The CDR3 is CASSPRGDRDNSPLHF. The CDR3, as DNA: TGTGCCAGCAGCCCCAGGGGGGACAGGGATAATTCACCCCTCCACTTT.